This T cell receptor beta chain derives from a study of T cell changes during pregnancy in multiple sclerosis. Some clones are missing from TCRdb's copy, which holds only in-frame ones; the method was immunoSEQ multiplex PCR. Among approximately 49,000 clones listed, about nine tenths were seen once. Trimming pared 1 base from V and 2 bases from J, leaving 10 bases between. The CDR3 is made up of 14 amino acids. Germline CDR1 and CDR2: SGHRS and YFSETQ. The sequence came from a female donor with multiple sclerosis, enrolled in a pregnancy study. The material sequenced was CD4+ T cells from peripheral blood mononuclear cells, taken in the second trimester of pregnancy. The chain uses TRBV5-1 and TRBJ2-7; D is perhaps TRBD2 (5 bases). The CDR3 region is CASSLLGDAYEQYF. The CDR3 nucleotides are TGCGCCAGCAGCTTGCTGGGAGACGCCTACGAGCAGTACTTC.